This TCR beta chain was documented in a study of blood T cell repertoires in COVID-19. The overall study: PBMCs, B-cell-depleted T cells, or T cells were the source of the cDNA or gDNA that made up the material.

Produced via immunoSEQ multiplex PCR; TCRdb's table is partial and in-frame only. Of 60,000 to 75,000 clones in the sample, around 82% are singletons; the top ten hold 5% to 6.5%. The count of this clone is one. The J segment lost 1 base and the V segment lost 1 base, leaving 4 bases of the junction unmatched. This CDR3 has 16 amino acids. The germline V gene has CDR1 MNHEY and CDR2 SVGAGI. Sequenced sample: peripheral blood. This chain joins TRBV6-5 and TRBJ1-2, with 9 bases identical to TRBD1. This clonotype was obtained from a human donor in a cohort sampled during active COVID-19. The CDR3, as DNA: TGTGCCAGCAGTTACTTGGGGACAGGGATTAACTATGGCTACACCTTC. Translating gives CASSYLGTGINYGYTF.